This T cell receptor beta chain was sequenced in a study of siplizumab effects on memory and regulatory T cells. CDR1 and CDR2 (germline): SEHNR, FQNEAQ (reference sequence). CDR3 length equals 15 residues. V gave up 0 bases and J gave up 13 bases, with 22 bases separating them. Assay used: immunoSEQ multiplex PCR; TCRdb lists only in-frame clones, some missing. The sample has about 91,000 clones; roughly 96% are singletons. Using a few donor pairs, the authors sequenced unstimulated naive, memory, effector memory and TEMRA subsets. Notes on this clone: Its antigen is not known.

Study-wide findings and caveats: Roughly 80-97% of proliferating CD4+ or CD8+ clones lacked an assignable naive or memory phenotype. Where siplizumab was present, mappable alloreactive CD4+ clones averaged roughly 72% Treg-derived, compared with approximately 29% in controls. Naive T cells looked more diverse than memory cells, and they looked like major contributors to the alloresponse.

Specimen: naive CD4+ T cells sorted from blood. This chain joins TRBV7-9 and TRBJ2-7; no definite D call. The sequence came from a human donor in good health. This CDR3 is CASSLAASKFDLSYF. For the CDR3, the DNA is TGTGCCAGCAGCTTAGCGGCCTCAAAGTTTGACCTCTCCTACTTC.